This section outlines one TCR beta chain sequence together with its context. Its antigen is unknown. This sample was taken from a study of T cell repertoires in cytomegalovirus infection. For the study at large: Evidence of both CMV infection and a matching HLA type came from public TCR beta signatures. Findings and caveats of the study: Ex vivo, HLA-C-restricted CMV-specific TCR beta clonotypes prevailed over the rest of the response. Cumulative frequency of public TCR beta families picked out carriers of CMV plus the relevant HLA.

One entry per CDR3 protein results from TCRdb running MiXCR on the reads. The profile shows just under 550,000 distinct CDR3 sequences, 26% of them singletons. The clonotype comes from a human donor in good health (CMV status not recorded). Some clones in this sample may be carry-over from other donors' samples. Specimen: PBMCs.

The CDR3 sequence is CASSETLDGTDTQYF. In nucleotides, the CDR3 is TGTGCCAGCAGTGAAACCCTAGATGGAACAGATACGCAGTATTTT. The chain is built from TRBV2 and TRBJ2-3, with no clear D. Germline V lookup: CDR1 SNHLY, CDR2 FYNNEI. Trimming removed 2 bases from V and 3 bases from J, with 12 bases in between. CDR3 length equals 15 residues.